This TCR beta chain stems from a study of vaccination and CD4 T cells after COVID-19. Treatment of the sample: approximately 10-day PBMC culture with coronavirus spike peptide pools or control peptides (ViraFEST assay). With respect to this clonotype: No antigen is known for it. This may be a read error: a much more frequent sequence differs by one nucleotide.

V lost 7 bases to trimming and J lost 7 bases, with 14 bases between them. The CDR3 runs 14 residues. CDR1 is SGHTA and CDR2 is FQGNSA in the germline V gene. The Oncomine TCR Beta short-read assay was applied to DNA of cultured CD4+ T cells. In TCRdb, the PCR reads were re-called with MiXCR into one record per CDR3 protein. Here the sample spans about 5,200 distinct CDR3 sequences, about 25% being singletons. This clonotype was obtained from a human donor who had recovered from COVID-19. V and J are TRBV7-2 and TRBJ1-6; a possible D gene is TRBD1 (6 bases). Sequencing used CD4+ T cells from blood, cultured in vitro, obtained after SARS-CoV-2 vaccination. CDR3 loop: CASNPGALNSPLHF. Here the CDR3 DNA reads TGTGCCAGCAATCCAGGGGCCCTAAATTCACCCCTCCACTTT.